The next 16 T cell receptor beta chains were all read from a single sample in a study of T cell therapy after organ transplantation (dated by TCRdb to between 2019 and 2020). The meaning of the sample's time point label: 4-8 weeks after completion of therapy. Library creation used the immunoSEQ multiplex PCR assay. TCRdb carries this immuneACCESS record with in-frame sequences only. Its versions omit some clonotypes, under half of them owing to an unresolved V gene in the studies checked, with the rest unexplained. The sample table lists fewer than 25,000 clones, roughly four fifths of them with a count of one. Just over 9% of the sample comes from the top ten. Their specific antigens are unknown. Sequencing was performed on CD8+ T cells from blood, taken after autologous CMV-specific T cell therapy. The receptors were gathered from a human patient who had received a solid organ transplant and had CMV disease. After a transplant, some of the T cells may come from the graft donor.

The chain combines TRBV4-1 with TRBJ2-2; 15 positions match TRBD2. Germline V gene lookup returns CDR1 MGHRA and CDR2 YSYEKL. The V segment lost 3 bases and the J segment 4 bases; nucleotides outside the gene matches: 9. The length of the CDR3 is 19 residues. CDR3 residues: CASSQGTSGRSWGTGELFF. CDR3 in DNA: TGCGCCAGCAGCCAGGGGACTAGCGGGAGGTCGTGGGGCACCGGGGAGCTGTTTTTT.

In its sample, this clone was seen once. The chain joins TRBV4-3 to TRBJ2-3; 8 bases are a match to TRBD1. This CDR3 spans 19 amino acids. V lost 0 bases and J lost 4; bases outside the gene matches: 15. Germline values: CDR1 LGHNA, CDR2 YSLEER. The DNA for the CDR3 is TGCGCCAGCAGCCAAGAAGCGACATTTCAGGGGGCTAGTGCAGATACGCAGTATTTT. This sequence encodes CASSQEATFQGASADTQYF.

The J gene is TRBJ2-1, the V gene TRBV30; 7 bases agree with TRBD1. V lost 8 bases and J lost 8; bases outside the gene matches: 12. This CDR3 has 13 residues. Germline V CDR1 and CDR2: GTSNPN, SVGIG (reference sequence). Here the CDR3 DNA reads TGTGCCCAGCTAGCAGGGGGTACCGATGAGCAGTTCTTC. Translated: CAQLAGGTDEQFF.

This chain links TRBV27 with TRBJ2-7; 7 bases fit TRBD1. This CDR3 comprises 15 residues. Germline CDR1 is MNHEY and CDR2 is SMNVEV (reference sequence). The J segment lost 0 bases and the V segment lost 5 bases, leaving 7 bases of the junction unmatched. Here the CDR3 reads CASSTPGQLSYEQYF. The CDR3 bases are TGTGCCAGCAGTACCCCGGGACAGCTCTCCTACGAGCAGTACTTC.

The chain employs TRBV15 and TRBJ1-2; D is undetermined. Deletions cut 0 bases from V and 0 bases from J, with 11 bases between. CDR3 size: 16 residues. Germline V lookup: CDR1 LNHNV, CDR2 YYDKDF (reference sequence). The CDR3 spells CATSRDRGWPNYGYTF. CDR3 nucleotides: TGTGCCACCAGCAGAGATAGAGGGTGGCCTAACTATGGCTACACCTTC. Full variable domain (rest looked up from reference TRBV15 and TRBJ1-2): DAMVIQNPRYQVTQFGKPVTLSCSQTLNHNVMYWYQQKSSQAPKLLFHYYDKDFNNEADTPDNFQSRRPNTSFCFLDIRSPGLGDTAMYLCATSRDRGWPNYGYTFGSGTRLTVV.

The chain uses TRBV11-2 and TRBJ2-7, with D maybe TRBD1 (6 bases). The CDR3 spans 14 residues. V was clipped by 5 bases and J by 5 bases, with 16 bases between them. Germline V CDR1 and CDR2: SGHAT, FQNNGV. The CDR3, as DNA: TGTGCCAGCAGCCCCAGAGACAGGCGCGACGAGCAGTACTTC. Protein: CASSPRDRRDEQYF.

The chain has TRBV30 and TRBJ1-2; D remains unclear. The CDR3 length is 13 residues. CDR1 GTSNPN and CDR2 SVGIG come from the germline V gene (reference sequence). V dropped 2 bases and J dropped 5 bases, with 12 bases sitting between them. The CDR3 protein is CAWSLTTGYGYTF. The CDR3 DNA is TGTGCCTGGAGTCTTACGACCGGGTATGGCTACACCTTC.

The V and J genes are TRBV5-4 and TRBJ1-1; 8 bases are shared with TRBD1. There are 14 residues in the CDR3. Germline trimming cut 5 bases from V and 5 bases from J; bases unmatched to any gene: 8. Germline CDR1 reads SGHNT; CDR2 reads YYREEE (reference sequence). CDR3 coding DNA: TGTGCCAGCAGGGGACAGGCCCTAGGGACTGAAGCTTTCTTT. It specifies CASRGQALGTEAFF.

The V and J genes are TRBV27 and TRBJ2-1; D tentatively reads TRBD1 or TRBD2 (5 bases each). The CDR3 has 16 amino acids. V was trimmed by 8 bases and J by 3 bases, leaving 20 bases between them. The V gene's germline CDR1 is MNHEY and CDR2 SMNVEV (reference sequence). The CDR3 reads CASHRAVWDGYNEQFF. The CDR3 DNA is TGTGCCAGCCATCGCGCCGTTTGGGACGGCTACAATGAGCAGTTCTTC.

The chain is built from TRBV27 and TRBJ1-1; D is uncertain. The germline V gene encodes CDR1 MNHEY and CDR2 SMNVEV (reference sequence). V was trimmed by 3 bases and J by 2 bases, leaving 7 bases between them. The CDR3 extends over 13 amino acids. The CDR3 DNA is TGTGCCAGCAGTTTCGTCAGAAACACTGAAGCTTTCTTT. This translates into CASSFVRNTEAFF.

This clone was detected only once. The chain joins TRBV14 to TRBJ2-7; tentatively, D is TRBD1 (5 bases). The CDR3 runs 16 residues. Germline assignment: CDR1 SGHDN and CDR2 FVKESK. Deletions cut 4 bases from V and 2 bases from J, with 18 bases between. As DNA, the CDR3 is TGTGCCAGCAGCCCGCGGAAGGGGCAGGGCCCCTACGAGCAGTACTTC. Its protein is CASSPRKGQGPYEQYF. The entire variable domain, with the rest obtained from reference TRBV14 and TRBJ2-7, is as follows: EAGVTQFPSHSVIEKGQTVTLRCDPISGHDNLYWYRRVMGKEIKFLLHFVKESKQDESGMPNNRFLAERTGGTYSTLKVQPAELEDSGVYFCASSPRKGQGPYEQYFGPGTRLTVT.

This clone has a single count. The chain links TRBV6-5 to TRBJ2-7; D is uncertain. The V and J ends lost 6 bases and 4 bases respectively, with 16 bases between them. There are 14 residues in the CDR3. Germline loops: CDR1 MNHEY, CDR2 SVGAGI. This chain's CDR3 is CASSQGSGLYEQYF. The CDR3 region has the DNA TGTGCCAGCAGCCAAGGGTCGGGCCTATACGAGCAGTACTTC.

A few counts support this clone. One end of the junction fails to match germline, which may point to a read error. V usage is TRBV4-1 and J usage is TRBJ1-1; 7 bases fit TRBD1. This CDR3 has 14 amino acids. Germline CDR1 is MGHRA and CDR2 is YSYEKL. The CDR3 sequence is CASSRVDRAGEAFF. CDR3 DNA sequence: TGTGCCAGCAGCCGAGTCGACAGGGCCGGGGAGGCTTTCTTT.

The chain links TRBV9 to TRBJ2-1, with a weak D call TRBD2 (6 bases). Trimming stripped 4 bases from V and 7 bases from J, with 15 bases between. The CDR3 runs 14 residues. Germline-derived CDR1 and CDR2 are SGDLS and YYNGEE. CDR3 DNA: TGTGCCAGCAGCCACGGGGGTACCACTAATGAGCAGTTCTTC. Amino acids: CASSHGGTTNEQFF.

This clone is medium-sized by share. The chain couples TRBV19 to TRBJ2-5; 13 nucleotides agree with TRBD2. CDR1 and CDR2 from the germline V gene are LNHDA and SQIVND (reference sequence). CDR3 length equals 15 residues. V lost 6 bases to trimming and J lost 5 bases; unmatched junction nucleotides: 6. The CDR3 sequence is CASRPGLAGFETQYF. CDR3 sequence (DNA): TGTGCCAGTAGGCCGGGACTAGCGGGATTTGAGACCCAGTACTTC.

The rearrangement links TRBV4-1 to TRBJ2-7; no definite D call. This CDR3 comprises 13 residues. Trimming took 1 base from V and 0 from J, leaving 4 bases between them. Per germline, CDR1 MGHRA and CDR2 YSYEKL. CDR3: CASSQGGSYEQYF. In DNA form, the CDR3 reads TGCGCCAGCAGCCAAGGGGGCTCCTACGAGCAGTACTTC.